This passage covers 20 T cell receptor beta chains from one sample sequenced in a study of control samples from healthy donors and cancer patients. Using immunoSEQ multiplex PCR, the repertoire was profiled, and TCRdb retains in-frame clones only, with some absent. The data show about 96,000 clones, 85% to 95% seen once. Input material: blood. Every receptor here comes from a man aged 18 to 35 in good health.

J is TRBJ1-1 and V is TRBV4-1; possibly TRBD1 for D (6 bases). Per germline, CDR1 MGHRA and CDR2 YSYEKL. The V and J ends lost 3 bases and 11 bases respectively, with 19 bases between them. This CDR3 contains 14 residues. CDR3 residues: CASSQEQGRGRAFF. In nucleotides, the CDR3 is TGCGCCAGCAGCCAGGAACAGGGCAGGGGTAGGGCTTTCTTT.

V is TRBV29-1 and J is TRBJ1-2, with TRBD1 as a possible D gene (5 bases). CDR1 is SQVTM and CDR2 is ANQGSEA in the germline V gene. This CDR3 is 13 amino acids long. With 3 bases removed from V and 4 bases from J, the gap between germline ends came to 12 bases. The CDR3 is CSVDPGRIYGYTF. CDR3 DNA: TGCAGCGTTGACCCGGGACGGATCTATGGCTACACCTTC.

Written as DNA, the CDR3 is TGTGCCAGCAGCTTAGGGCTAGCGTCTTACAATGAGCAGTTCTTC. It is translated as CASSLGLASYNEQFF. The J gene is TRBJ2-1, the V gene TRBV11-2; D might be TRBD2 (6 bases). Trimming took 1 base from V and 4 from J, leaving 11 bases between them. CDR1 is SGHAT, CDR2 FQNNGV, per germline. CDR3 size: 15 residues.

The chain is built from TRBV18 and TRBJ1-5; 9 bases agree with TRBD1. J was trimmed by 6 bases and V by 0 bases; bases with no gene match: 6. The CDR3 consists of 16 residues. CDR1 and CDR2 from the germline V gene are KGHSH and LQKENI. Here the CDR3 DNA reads TGTGCCAGCTCACCACCCGGGACAGGGAAGCGTCAGCCCCAGCATTTT. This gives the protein CASSPPGTGKRQPQHF.

CDR3 protein: CASSPRGPNEKLFF. The CDR3 DNA reads TGTGCCAGCAGCCCAAGGGGTCCGAATGAAAAACTGTTTTTT. The genes are TRBV13 and TRBJ1-4; D possibly corresponds to TRBD1 (5 bases). Germline CDR1 reads PRHDT; CDR2 reads FYEKMQ (reference sequence). The length of the CDR3 is 14 residues. V shed 5 bases and J shed 5 bases, with 12 bases lying between them. The whole variable domain, remainder taken from reference TRBV13 and TRBJ1-4, is AAGVIQSPRHLIKEKRETATLKCYPIPRHDTVYWYQQGPGQDPQFLISFYEKMQSDKGSIPDRFSAQQFSDYHSELNMSSLELGDSALYFCASSPRGPNEKLFFGSGTQLSVL.

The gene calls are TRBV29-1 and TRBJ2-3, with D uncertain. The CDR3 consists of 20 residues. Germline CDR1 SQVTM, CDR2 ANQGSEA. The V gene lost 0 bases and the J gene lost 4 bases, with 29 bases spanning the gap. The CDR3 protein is CSVEDPSRPELSANADTQYF. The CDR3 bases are TGCAGCGTTGAAGATCCATCGCGCCCCGAACTTTCCGCGAACGCAGATACGCAGTATTTT.

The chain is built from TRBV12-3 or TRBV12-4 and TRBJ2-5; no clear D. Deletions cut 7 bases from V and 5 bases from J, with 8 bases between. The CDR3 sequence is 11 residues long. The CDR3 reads CASNLGETQYF. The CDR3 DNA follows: TGTGCCAGCAACCTTGGGGAGACCCAGTACTTC.

The CDR3 here is CASSLSRTHEAFF. As DNA, the CDR3 is TGTGCCAGCAGTCTAAGTAGAACCCATGAAGCTTTCTTT. The chain has TRBV6-5 and TRBJ1-1; D is unresolved. Between the trimmed V and J ends, which lost 5 bases and 7 bases, there was a span of 14 bases. The CDR3 has 13 amino acids. CDR1 is MNHEY, CDR2 SVGAGI, per germline.

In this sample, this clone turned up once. CDR3 DNA sequence: TGTGCCAGCAGCTTACAGGGGGAGTGGGAAAAACTGTTTTTT. Its translation is CASSLQGEWEKLFF. The chain recombines TRBV5-6 with TRBJ1-4, with TRBD1 matching over 8 bases. Per germline, CDR1 SGHDT and CDR2 YYEEEE. This CDR3 has 14 amino acids. Losses at the gene ends were 2 bases for V and 8 bases for J; bases not matched to a gene: 5. Based on the CDR3 plus reference TRBV5-6 and TRBJ1-4, the full variable domain is DAGVTQSPTHLIKTRGQQVTLRCSPKSGHDTVSWYQQALGQGPQFIFQYYEEEERQRGNFPDRFSGHQFPNYSSELNVNALLLGDSALYLCASSLQGEWEKLFFGSGTQLSVL.

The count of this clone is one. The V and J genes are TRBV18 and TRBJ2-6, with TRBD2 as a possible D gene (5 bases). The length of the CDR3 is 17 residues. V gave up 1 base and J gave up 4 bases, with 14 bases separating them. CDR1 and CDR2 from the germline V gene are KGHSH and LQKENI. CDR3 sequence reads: CASSPRAPWEGANVLTF. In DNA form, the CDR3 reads TGTGCCAGCTCACCACGGGCGCCCTGGGAGGGGGCCAACGTCCTGACTTTC.

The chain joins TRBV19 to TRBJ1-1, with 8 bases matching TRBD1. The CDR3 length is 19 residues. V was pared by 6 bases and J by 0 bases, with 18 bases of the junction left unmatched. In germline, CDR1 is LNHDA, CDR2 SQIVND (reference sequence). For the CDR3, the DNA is TGTGCCAGTAGCCCAACGAGTCCGGGACAGGTTGACATGAACACTGAAGCTTTCTTT. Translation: CASSPTSPGQVDMNTEAFF.

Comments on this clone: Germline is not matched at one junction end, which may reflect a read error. The CDR3: CASSAYPLQLPLGNTIYF. The CDR3 DNA reads TGTGCTAGCAGCGCCTACCCACTCCAGCTTCCGCTAGGAAACACCATATATTTT. The gene calls are TRBV7-7 and TRBJ1-3; no firm D call. This CDR3 has 18 residues. CDR1 and CDR2 (germline): SSHAT, FNYEAQ (reference sequence).

The DNA of the CDR3 is TGTGCCAGCAGCTTAGATTTTTCAGGGTTTAATTCACCCCTCCACTTT. This encodes CASSLDFSGFNSPLHF. The J gene is TRBJ1-6, the V gene TRBV11-2, with a tentative D call TRBD1 (5 bases). V was shortened by 0 bases and J by 6 bases, with 12 bases between the two germline ends. This CDR3 spans 16 amino acids. Germline values: CDR1 SGHAT, CDR2 FQNNGV. The full variable domain, in which reference TRBV11-2 and TRBJ1-6 provide the parts outside the CDR3, is EAGVAQSPRYKIIEKRQSVAFWCNPISGHATLYWYQQILGQGPKLLIQFQNNGVVDDSQLPKDRFSAERLKGVDSTLKIQPAKLEDSAVYLCASSLDFSGFNSPLHFGNGTRLTVT.

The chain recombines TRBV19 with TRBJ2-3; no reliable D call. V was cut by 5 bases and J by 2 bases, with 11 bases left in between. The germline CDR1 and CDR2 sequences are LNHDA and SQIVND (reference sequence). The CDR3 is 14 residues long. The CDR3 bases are TGTGCCAGTAGTCCCCCCGGCCCCACAGATACGCAGTATTTT. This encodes CASSPPGPTDTQYF.

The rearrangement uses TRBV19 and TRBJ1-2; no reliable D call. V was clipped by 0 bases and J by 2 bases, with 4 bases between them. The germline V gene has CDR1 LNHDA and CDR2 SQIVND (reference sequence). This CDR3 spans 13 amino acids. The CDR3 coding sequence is TGTGCCAGTAGTATAGAGGGCAACTATGGCTACACCTTC. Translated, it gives CASSIEGNYGYTF.

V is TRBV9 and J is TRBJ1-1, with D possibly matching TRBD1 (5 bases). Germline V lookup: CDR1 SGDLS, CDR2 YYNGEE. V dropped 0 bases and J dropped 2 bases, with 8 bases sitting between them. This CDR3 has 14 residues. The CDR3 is CASSVAGDNTEAFF. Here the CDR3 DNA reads TGTGCCAGCAGCGTAGCCGGGGACAACACTGAAGCTTTCTTT.

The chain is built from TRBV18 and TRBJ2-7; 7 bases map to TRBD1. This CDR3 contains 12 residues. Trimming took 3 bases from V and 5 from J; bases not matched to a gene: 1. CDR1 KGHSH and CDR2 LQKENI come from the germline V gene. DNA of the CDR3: TGTGCCAGCTCACCGACAGGGCACGAGCAGTACTTC. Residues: CASSPTGHEQYF.

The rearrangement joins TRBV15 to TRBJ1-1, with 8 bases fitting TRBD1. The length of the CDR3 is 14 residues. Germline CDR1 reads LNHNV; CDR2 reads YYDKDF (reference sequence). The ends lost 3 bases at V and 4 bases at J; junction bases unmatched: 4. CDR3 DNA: TGTGCCACCAGCAGCCAGGGGGCAGGCACTGAAGCTTTCTTT. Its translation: CATSSQGAGTEAFF.

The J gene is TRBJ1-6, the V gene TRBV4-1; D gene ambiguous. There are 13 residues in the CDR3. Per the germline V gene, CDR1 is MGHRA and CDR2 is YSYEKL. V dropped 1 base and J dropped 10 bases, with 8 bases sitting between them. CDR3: CASSQAGGSPLHF. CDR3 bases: TGCGCCAGCAGCCAAGCGGGTGGATCACCCCTCCACTTT.

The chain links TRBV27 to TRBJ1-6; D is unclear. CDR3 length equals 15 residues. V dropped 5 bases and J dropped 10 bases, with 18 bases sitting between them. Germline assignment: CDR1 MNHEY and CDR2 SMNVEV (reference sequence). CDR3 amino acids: CASSLRTGVYSPLHF. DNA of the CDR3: TGTGCCAGCAGTCTCCGGACGGGAGTCTACTCACCCCTCCACTTT.